Listed below are T cell receptor beta chains from one sample, sequenced in a study of T cells after posttransplantation cyclophosphamide. Libraries were prepared by immunoSEQ multiplex PCR; TCRdb keeps only in-frame clonotypes and omits some of them. The table lists some 40,000 clones, with no singletons. Sequencing was carried out using PBMCs. Receptors were obtained from a man between 25 and 39 years old in good health and a related stem cell transplant donor. Each CDR3 is given with its conserved first and last residue. The order of the fields is D gene, clone size, V gene, J gene, CDR3 protein. The D gene is left open where the match is weak. Some rows mark clone size as missing; the rest say once, few, many or name a class of expanded clone.

>-|-|TRBV11-2|TRBJ2-3
CASSWTPQRPSSSPDTQYF
>TRBD2|many|TRBV18|TRBJ2-7
CASSPISSGMSYEQYF
>TRBD2|many|TRBV27|TRBJ2-5
CASRVLAGAQETQYF
>-|many|TRBV19|TRBJ2-7
CASSVSRQYEQYF
>-|many|TRBV4-2|TRBJ1-6
CASSQDQGEDNSPLHF
>-|-|TRBV24-1|TRBJ2-3
CATSPSGTSFGTDTQYF
>TRBD1|many|TRBV7-7|TRBJ2-7
CASSTDRGGEQYF
>-|many|TRBV11-1|TRBJ1-2
CASSPAQEILGGYTF
>TRBD2|many|TRBV6-5|TRBJ2-1
CASGSRRGGTEQFF
>-|many|TRBV5-1|TRBJ2-1
CASSLEASSYNEQFF
>TRBD1|many|TRBV16|TRBJ2-7
CASSQGTGSYEQYF
>TRBD1|many|TRBV19|TRBJ1-5
CASSTRQGAQPQHF
>-|many|TRBV27|TRBJ1-5
CASSPYRDNQPQHF
>-|-|TRBV2|TRBJ2-5
CASSYPTPAYQETQYF
>TRBD1|few|TRBV5-6|TRBJ1-2
CASSPGLTGGSNYGYTF
>TRBD1|many|TRBV7-8|TRBJ1-2
CASSLAMGQGNGYTF
>TRBD1|few|TRBV4-1|TRBJ2-5
CASSHPGTGEETQYF
>-|many|TRBV6-5|TRBJ2-1
CASSYSGQGRRNEQFF
>-|many|TRBV11-2|TRBJ1-5
CASTPRAGGHQPQHF
>TRBD1|many|TRBV5-5|TRBJ1-2
CASSWNRGGGGFYGYTF
>TRBD1|many|TRBV14|TRBJ2-6
CASSPPDRGLTWANVLTF
>TRBD2|-|TRBV9|TRBJ2-5
CASSPGTSGGAIETQYF
>TRBD2|many|TRBV5-8|TRBJ2-3
CASSGAGHSTDTQYF
>TRBD1|many|TRBV11-2|TRBJ2-7
CASRGQGARYEQYF
>-|many|TRBV6-4|TRBJ2-1
CASSERLQIYNEQFF
>TRBD1|many|TRBV10-3|TRBJ2-7
CAISDRGLGSYEQYF
>TRBD1|many|TRBV12-3/TRBV12-4|TRBJ1-1
CASTRDRIMNTEAFF
>TRBD1|many|TRBV18|TRBJ2-7
CASSPSRDSYEQYF
>TRBD1|few|TRBV9|TRBJ2-7
CASSVGGTAYEQYF
>-|many|TRBV12-3/TRBV12-4|TRBJ1-1
CASSLINGNTEAFF
>TRBD1|many|TRBV5-5|TRBJ2-7
CASSEGQGAREQYF
>-|few|TRBV7-9|TRBJ1-1
CASSLDSLMNTEAFF
>-|many|TRBV6-1|TRBJ1-1
CASSEGSSLTFF
>-|-|TRBV12-3/TRBV12-4|TRBJ1-2
CASSLGKDYNYGYTF
>-|medium-sized|TRBV11-1|TRBJ2-7
CASSFQGWDSGEQYF
>-|many|TRBV19|TRBJ1-3
CASRSDKGNTIYF
>-|many|TRBV13|TRBJ1-4
CASSVREGYNEKLFF
>TRBD1|many|TRBV7-2|TRBJ2-7
CASSLEGQIYEQYF
>-|many|TRBV29-1|TRBJ1-1
CSVGTVEAFF
>-|many|TRBV2|TRBJ1-6
CASVSEGFNSPLHF
>-|many|TRBV6-1|TRBJ2-2
CASSEQLAVGELFF
>-|many|TRBV19|TRBJ1-5
CASSIGEGGQPQHF
>TRBD1|many|TRBV7-7|TRBJ2-7
CASSPSPGGEQYF
>TRBD2|many|TRBV6-2/TRBV6-3|TRBJ2-5
CASSFALLAGIQETQYF
>-|many|TRBV7-2|TRBJ1-5
CASSLGGAGVGPQHF
>-|many|TRBV4-2|TRBJ2-5
CASSQDWGRAQETQYF
>TRBD2|many|TRBV19|TRBJ2-2
CASSIKAGVGELFF
>-|many|TRBV5-1|TRBJ2-2
CASSPGFPNTGELFF
>-|many|TRBV5-5|TRBJ1-3
CASSLEAGTSGNTIYF